Described below is a single T cell receptor beta chain sequence and its context. No antigen is known for it. A CD45RO/CCR7/CD25/CD127/CD95/CD27 panel sorted naive, central memory, regulatory and stem cell-like memory CD4+ cells. These data come from a study of beta chain features in type 1 diabetes. Study at large: What patients shared with healthy donors was a similar profile of age, gender and cell yields. Findings of the study overall: The question of HLA type influencing TCRB rearrangement was one that remained unresolved here. Within each of all four CD4+ subsets, Type 1 diabetes patients had TCRB CDR3s that were moderately but significantly shorter.

Since all of the isolated RNA was reverse transcribed, expressed TCRB transcripts were what got sequenced. This table comes from immunoSEQ multiplex PCR, and its TCRdb copy is limited to in-frame clones, with some not included. The repertoire includes 900,000 or so clones, 17% of them detected once, and 0.02% to 0.025% sits in the top ten. Sequencing input: naive CD4+ T cells from blood. The clonotype originates from a woman aged 18-35 years in good health.

As DNA, the CDR3 is TGTGCCAGCAGCTTGGATCCCGACGGCGAGCAGTACTTC. Translated: CASSLDPDGEQYF. This chain joins TRBV7-3 and TRBJ2-7; D remains ambiguous. The CDR3 totals 13 residues. Germline assignment: CDR1 SGHTA and CDR2 FQGTGA. V was cut by 3 bases and J by 6 bases, with 12 bases left in between.